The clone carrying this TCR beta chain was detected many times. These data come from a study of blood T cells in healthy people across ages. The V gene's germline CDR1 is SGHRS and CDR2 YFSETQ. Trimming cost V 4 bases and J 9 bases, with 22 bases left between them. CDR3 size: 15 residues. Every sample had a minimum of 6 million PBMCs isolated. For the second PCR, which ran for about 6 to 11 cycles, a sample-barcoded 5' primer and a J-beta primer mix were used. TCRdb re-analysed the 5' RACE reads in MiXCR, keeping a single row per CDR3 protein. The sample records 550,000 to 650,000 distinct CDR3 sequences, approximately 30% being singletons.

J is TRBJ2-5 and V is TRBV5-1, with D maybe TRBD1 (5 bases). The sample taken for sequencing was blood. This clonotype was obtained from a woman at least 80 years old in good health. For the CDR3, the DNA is TGCGCCAGCAGCCTGGATTCTAGGACATATGCGGCCCAGTACTTC. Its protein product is CASSLDSRTYAAQYF.